This record concerns one T cell receptor beta chain sequence. The specificity of this receptor is unknown. The input lacks base qualities; no much larger clone sits a single base away. This specimen comes from a study of blood T cell repertoires in COVID-19 (dated by TCRdb to about 2020). Some background on the complete study: Samples covering the acute and convalescent phases of COVID-19 were provided by collaborators in the United States, Italy and Spain. The prospective study material was composed of cDNA or gDNA derived from T cells, B-cell-depleted T cells, or PBMCs. Deeply sampled blood TCRbeta repertoires from subjects exposed to, actively infected with, or recovered from COVID-19 were included in the dataset. A freely available public database, intended as a resource for researchers studying the immune response to SARS-CoV-2, is where the repertoires were released. The samples were drawn from the first 160 participants of the ongoing ImmuneRACE study and from about 1,200 subjects provided by 6 global collaborators. The sample metadata nearly always contained a de-identified subject ID, COVID-19 status, age in years and sex. HLA class I and class II types, where available, came from metadata supplied by the sample provider rather than from assay-based typing.

Findings and caveats that apply to the study as a whole: Clinical and demographic metadata were provided uncurated, with the amount varying by source and participant.

TCRbeta CDR3 regions were amplified from genomic DNA using the immunoSEQ Assay, a bias-controlled multiplex PCR. The published analysis was carried out like this. The number of nucleated cells in each sample was estimated from the amplification of reference gene primers within the assay. To quantify the absolute abundance of each unique TCRbeta CDR3 rearrangement, sequence reads were collapsed and filtered. For each sample, productive Simpson clonality was calculated by taking the square root of Simpson's diversity index across productive rearrangements. TCRdb mirrors the immuneACCESS table, restricted to in-frame sequences. Some clones are absent from its copies; in checked studies, under half trace to an unresolved V gene, and the reason for the others is unknown. V and J calls and clone size come straight from that table; D and trimming were deduced from the DNA. This sample is represented by about 190,000 clones; approximately 85% of them were singletons. Clones ranked in the top ten supply 5% to 7% of the sample.

Enrolling through a virtual design, the prospective study's participants ranged in age from about 18 to 89 years and lived across 24 United States geographic areas. To assign participants to cohorts, the prospective study relied on clinical history that participants themselves reported in a screening survey and a study questionnaire. In the prospective study, whole blood, serum and a nasopharyngeal or oropharyngeal swab were collected from each participant by mobile phlebotomists. Over a roughly two-month period, participants in the prospective study had the option of providing additional blood draws and questionnaires. Before DNA extraction, prospective study blood samples were shipped either frozen or at room temperature. The CDR3 sequence holds 15 residues, the cysteine and phenylalanine included. Just CDR3 DNA is preserved here, 45 bases in frame from base 1. V trim: 6 bases; J trim: 2 bases; unmatched bases: 7. CDR1 is given as MNHEY and CDR2 as SVGAGI, both from the germline V gene.

The specimen was PBMCs or T cells enriched from blood (not recorded which). The chain employs TRBV6-5 and TRBJ2-5; the junction holds 9 bases that match TRBD2. This sequence was found in a man aged 35 to 55 with acute COVID-19. The sequence in DNA is TGTGCCAGCAGAAGCAGCGGGAGGAGGCAAGAGACCCAGTACTTC. It translates as CASRSSGRRQETQYF.